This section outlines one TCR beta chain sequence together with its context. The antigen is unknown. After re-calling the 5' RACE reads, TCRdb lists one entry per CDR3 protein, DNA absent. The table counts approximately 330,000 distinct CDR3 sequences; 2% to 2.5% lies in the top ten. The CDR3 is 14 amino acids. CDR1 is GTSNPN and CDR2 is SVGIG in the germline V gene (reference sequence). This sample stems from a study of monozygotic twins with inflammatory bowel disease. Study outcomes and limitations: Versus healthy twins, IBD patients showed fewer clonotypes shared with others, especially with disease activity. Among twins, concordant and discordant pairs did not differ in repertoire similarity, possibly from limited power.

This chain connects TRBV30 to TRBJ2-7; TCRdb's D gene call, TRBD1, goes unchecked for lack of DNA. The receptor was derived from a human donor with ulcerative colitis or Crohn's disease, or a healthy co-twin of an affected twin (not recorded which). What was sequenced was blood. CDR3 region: CAWSPLTGAYEQYF.